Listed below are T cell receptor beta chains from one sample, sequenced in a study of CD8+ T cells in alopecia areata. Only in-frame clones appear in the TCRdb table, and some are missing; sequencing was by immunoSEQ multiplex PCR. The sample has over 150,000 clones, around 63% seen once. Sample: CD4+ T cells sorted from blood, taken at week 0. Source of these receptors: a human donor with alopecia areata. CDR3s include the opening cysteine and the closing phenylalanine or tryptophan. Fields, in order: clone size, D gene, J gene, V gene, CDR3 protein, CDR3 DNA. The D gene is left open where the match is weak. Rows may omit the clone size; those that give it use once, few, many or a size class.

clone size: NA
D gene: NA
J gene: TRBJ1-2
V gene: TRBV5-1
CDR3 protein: CASSPPTADHGYTF
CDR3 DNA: TGCGCCAGCAGCCCCCCGACAGCGGACCATGGCTACACCTTC

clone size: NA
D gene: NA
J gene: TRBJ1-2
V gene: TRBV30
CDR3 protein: CACPGQAYGYTF
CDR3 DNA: TGTGCCTGCCCCGGCCAGGCTTATGGCTACACCTTC

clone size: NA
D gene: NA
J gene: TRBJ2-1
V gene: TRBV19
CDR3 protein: CASSIDKTIYEQFF
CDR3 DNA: TGTGCCAGTAGTATAGATAAGACTATCTATGAGCAGTTCTTC

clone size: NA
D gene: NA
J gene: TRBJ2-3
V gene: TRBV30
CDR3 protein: CAWSVGTSTDTQYF
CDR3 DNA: TGTGCCTGGAGTGTAGGGACTAGCACAGATACGCAGTATTTT

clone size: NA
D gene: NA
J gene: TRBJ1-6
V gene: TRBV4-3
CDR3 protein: CASSQASSGRNNSPLHF
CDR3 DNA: TGCGCCAGCAGCCAGGCGTCATCCGGCAGAAATAATTCACCCCTCCACTTT

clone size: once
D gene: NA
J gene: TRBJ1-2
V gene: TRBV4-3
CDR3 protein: CASSQDSQTGRIYGYTF
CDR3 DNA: TGCGCCAGCAGCCAAGATTCCCAGACAGGCCGGATCTATGGCTACACCTTC

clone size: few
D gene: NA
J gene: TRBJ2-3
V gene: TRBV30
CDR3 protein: CAWISFGGPTDTQYF
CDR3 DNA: TGTGCCTGGATCTCTTTCGGGGGTCCAACAGATACGCAGTATTTT

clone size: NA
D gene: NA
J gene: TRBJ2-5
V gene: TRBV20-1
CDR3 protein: CSTGGEETQYF
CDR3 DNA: TGCAGTACTGGAGGGGAAGAGACCCAGTACTTC

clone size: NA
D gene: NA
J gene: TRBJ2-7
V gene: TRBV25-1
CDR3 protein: CASSEFHEQYF
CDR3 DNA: TGTGCCAGCAGTGAATTCCACGAGCAGTACTTC

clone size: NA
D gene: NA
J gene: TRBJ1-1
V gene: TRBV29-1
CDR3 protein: CSVIPVLSGEAFF
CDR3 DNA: TGCAGCGTCATCCCGGTACTGAGCGGTGAAGCTTTCTTT

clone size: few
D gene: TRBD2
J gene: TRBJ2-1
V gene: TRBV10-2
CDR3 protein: CASSESLARRNNEQFF
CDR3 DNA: TGCGCCAGCAGTGAGTCACTAGCGCGACGGAACAATGAGCAGTTCTTC

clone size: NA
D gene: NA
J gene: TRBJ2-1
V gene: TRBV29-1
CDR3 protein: CSPPTTEGSYNEQFF
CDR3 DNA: TGCAGCCCCCCGACTACTGAGGGATCCTACAATGAGCAGTTCTTC

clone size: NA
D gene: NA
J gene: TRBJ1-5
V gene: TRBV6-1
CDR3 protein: CASSAGGGNQPQHF
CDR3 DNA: TGTGCCAGCAGTGCCGGTGGGGGCAATCAGCCCCAGCATTTT

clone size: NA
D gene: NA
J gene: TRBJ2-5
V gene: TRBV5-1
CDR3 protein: CASSLRVQETQYF
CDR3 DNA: TGCGCCAGCAGCCTCCGGGTTCAAGAGACCCAGTACTTC

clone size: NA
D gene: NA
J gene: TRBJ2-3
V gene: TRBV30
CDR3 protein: CALVRQGNTDTQYF
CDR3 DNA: TGTGCCTTGGTCAGGCAGGGTAACACAGATACGCAGTATTTT

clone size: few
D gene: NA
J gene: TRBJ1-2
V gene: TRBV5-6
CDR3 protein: CASSLAGSGIPNYGYTF
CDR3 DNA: TGTGCCAGCAGCTTGGCGGGGTCAGGAATACCAAACTATGGCTACACCTTC

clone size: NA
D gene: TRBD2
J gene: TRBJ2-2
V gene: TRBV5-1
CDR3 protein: CASRLEAGLAGELFF
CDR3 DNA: TGCGCCAGCAGATTGGAAGCGGGGCTGGCCGGGGAGCTGTTTTTT

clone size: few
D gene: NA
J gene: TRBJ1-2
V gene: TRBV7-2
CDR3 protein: CASIEKPGYGYTF
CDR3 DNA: TGTGCCAGCATCGAAAAACCGGGATATGGCTACACCTTC

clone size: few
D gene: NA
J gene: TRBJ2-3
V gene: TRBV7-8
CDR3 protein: CASSLDGPRRYF
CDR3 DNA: TGTGCCAGCAGCTTAGACGGACCGCGACGGTATTTT

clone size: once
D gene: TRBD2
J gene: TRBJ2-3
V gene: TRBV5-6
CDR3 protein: CASSLLAGGYRDTQYF
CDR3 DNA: TGTGCCAGCAGCTTGCTAGCGGGGGGCTACCGGGATACGCAGTATTTT

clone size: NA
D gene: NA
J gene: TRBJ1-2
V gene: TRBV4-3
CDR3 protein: CASSQEVGLGYTF
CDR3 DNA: TGCGCCAGCAGCCAAGAAGTTGGCCTGGGCTACACCTTC

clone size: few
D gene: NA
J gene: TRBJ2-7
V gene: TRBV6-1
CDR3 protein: CASRSLTGSYEQYF
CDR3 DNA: TGTGCCAGCAGGTCGCTGACAGGTTCCTACGAGCAGTACTTC

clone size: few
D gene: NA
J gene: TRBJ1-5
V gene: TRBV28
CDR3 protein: CASSSGRVPGQPQHF
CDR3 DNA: TGTGCCAGCAGTTCGGGTAGGGTTCCAGGTCAGCCCCAGCATTTT

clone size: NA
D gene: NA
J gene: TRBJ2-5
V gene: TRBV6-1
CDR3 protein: CASSTPMRSRETQYF
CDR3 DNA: TGTGCCAGCAGCACACCGATGAGAAGTCGGGAGACCCAGTACTTC

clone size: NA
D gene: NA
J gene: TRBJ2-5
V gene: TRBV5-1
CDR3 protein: CASSQGGQETQYF
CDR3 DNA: TGCGCCAGCAGCCAAGGAGGCCAAGAGACCCAGTACTTC

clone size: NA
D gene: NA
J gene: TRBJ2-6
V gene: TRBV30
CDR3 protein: CAWSSGYGANVLTF
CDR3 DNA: TGTGCCTGGAGTTCTGGCTACGGGGCCAACGTCCTGACTTTC

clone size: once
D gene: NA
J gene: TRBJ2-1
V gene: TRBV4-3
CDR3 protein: CASGISTNDEQFF
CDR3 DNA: TGCGCCAGCGGGATATCTACCAATGATGAGCAGTTCTTC

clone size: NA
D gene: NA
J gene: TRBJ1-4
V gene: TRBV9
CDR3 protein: CASSAPSDEKLFF
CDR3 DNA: TGTGCCAGCAGCGCCCCGTCCGATGAAAAACTGTTTTTT

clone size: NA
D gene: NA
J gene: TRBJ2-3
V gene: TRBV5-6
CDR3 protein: CASSTADTQYF
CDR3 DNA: TGTGCCAGCAGCACGGCAGATACGCAGTATTTT

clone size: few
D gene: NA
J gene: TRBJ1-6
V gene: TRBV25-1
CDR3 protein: CASSDMGHSPLHF
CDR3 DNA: TGTGCCAGCAGTGATATGGGACACTCACCCCTCCACTTT

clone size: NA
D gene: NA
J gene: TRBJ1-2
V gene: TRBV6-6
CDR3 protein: CASSYQRTAYGYTF
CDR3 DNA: TGTGCCAGCAGTTACCAACGGACAGCCTATGGCTACACCTTC

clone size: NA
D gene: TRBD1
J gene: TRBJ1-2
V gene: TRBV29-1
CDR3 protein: CSVGQGGGYTF
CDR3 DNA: TGCAGCGTGGGACAGGGCGGTGGCTACACCTTC

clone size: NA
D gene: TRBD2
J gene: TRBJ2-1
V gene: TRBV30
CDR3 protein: CAWSGSGGTQFF
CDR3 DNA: TGTGCCTGGAGTGGAAGCGGGGGGACGCAGTTCTTC